These 21 T cell receptor beta chains were sequenced from one sample in a study of cytomegalovirus exposure and HLA in healthy donors. Assay: immunoSEQ multiplex PCR; the TCRdb copy retains only in-frame clones and omits some. The sample lists 220,000 or so clones, around four fifths occurring once. Sequencing used PBMCs. These TCRs come from a woman aged 18-29 years in good health and CMV-seronegative.

This rearrangement joins TRBV5-1 to TRBJ2-1; D may be TRBD1 or TRBD2 (5 bases each). The V gene's germline CDR1 is SGHRS and CDR2 YFSETQ. The CDR3 is made up of 16 amino acids. Trimming cost V 3 bases and J 0 bases, with 13 bases left between them. Written as DNA, the CDR3 is TGCGCCAGCAGCTATGGGACCAAGAGCTCCTACAATGAGCAGTTCTTC. It codes for CASSYGTKSSYNEQFF.

The V and J genes are TRBV7-9 and TRBJ1-1, with 9 positions matching TRBD1. CDR3 size: 14 residues. Per the germline V gene, CDR1 is SEHNR and CDR2 is FQNEAQ (reference sequence). V gave up 3 bases and J gave up 8 bases; unmatched junction bases: 7. This CDR3 reads CASSFGQGRTEAFF. The CDR3 bases are TGTGCCAGCAGCTTTGGACAGGGGAGGACCGAAGCTTTCTTT.

This sequence joins TRBV2 and TRBJ2-1; 14 bases map to TRBD2. Germline CDR1 and CDR2: SNHLY and FYNNEI. After removal of 1 base from V and 4 bases from J, the junction contained 15 bases not matched to a gene. This CDR3 has 21 amino acids. CDR3 amino acids: CASSEEVGLAGGHAQYNEQFF. CDR3 sequence (DNA): TGTGCCAGCAGTGAAGAGGTTGGACTAGCGGGGGGCCACGCCCAATACAATGAGCAGTTCTTC. Full variable domain (remainder filled in from reference TRBV2 and TRBJ2-1): EPEVTQTPSHQVTQMGQEVILRCVPISNHLYFYWYRQILGQKVEFLVSFYNNEISEKSEIFDDQFSVERPDGSNFTLKIRSTKLEDSAMYFCASSEEVGLAGGHAQYNEQFFGPGTRLTVL.

The chain recombines TRBV6-6 with TRBJ1-1, with D maybe TRBD1 (6 bases). Germline values: CDR1 MNHNY, CDR2 SVGAGI (reference sequence). V was cut by 6 bases and J by 9 bases, with 14 bases left in between. CDR3 length: 12 amino acids. CDR3 residues: CASSQGSSKAFF. CDR3 coding DNA: TGTGCCAGCAGCCAGGGGTCATCGAAAGCTTTCTTT.

The chain has TRBV7-2 and TRBJ2-1; D uncertain. This CDR3 has 10 amino acids. Germline values: CDR1 SGHTA, CDR2 FQGNSA. V lost 7 bases, J lost 5 bases, and 3 bases lay in between. The CDR3 spells CASTDNEQFF. The CDR3 nucleotides read TGTGCCAGCACCGACAATGAGCAGTTCTTC.

The chain is built from TRBV19 and TRBJ2-1, with 8 bases identical to TRBD1. In germline, CDR1 is LNHDA, CDR2 SQIVND (reference sequence). The CDR3 length is 16 residues. With 8 bases clipped from V and 0 bases from J, the junction kept 9 bases outside the gene matches. CDR3 in amino acids: CASSSNRGSSYNEQFF. CDR3 sequence (DNA): TGTGCCAGTTCATCGAACAGGGGGAGCTCCTACAATGAGCAGTTCTTC.

The chain couples TRBV27 to TRBJ2-6; no firm D call. Germline CDR1 is MNHEY and CDR2 is SMNVEV (reference sequence). Trimming took 5 bases from V and 2 from J, leaving 4 bases between them. The CDR3 extends over 13 amino acids. CDR3 bases: TGTGCCAGCAGTCAGGCTGGGGCCAACGTCCTGACTTTC. It specifies CASSQAGANVLTF. The complete variable domain, with remaining parts taken from reference TRBV27 and TRBJ2-6, reads EAQVTQNPRYLITVTGKKLTVTCSQNMNHEYMSWYRQDPGLGLRQIYYSMNVEVTDKGDVPEGYKVSRKEKRNFPLILESPSPNQTSLYFCASSQAGANVLTFGAGSRLTVL.

This rearrangement joins TRBV27 to TRBJ2-6; TRBD2 is a possible D gene (5 bases). CDR1 MNHEY and CDR2 SMNVEV come from the germline V gene (reference sequence). The length of the CDR3 is 16 residues. Trimming pared 8 bases from V and 4 bases from J, leaving 18 bases between. CDR3 nucleotides: TGTGCCAGCGGCCCAGCGGTGCCTCCCGGGGCCAACGTCCTGACTTTC. Protein: CASGPAVPPGANVLTF.

This chain connects TRBV20-1 to TRBJ1-1; D gene uncertain. CDR3 length equals 11 residues. V lost 3 bases and J lost 6, with 8 bases in between. Germline CDR1 reads DFQATT; CDR2 reads SNEGSKA (reference sequence). CDR3 in amino acids: CSARTGAEAFF. CDR3 coding DNA: TGCAGTGCTAGGACCGGCGCTGAAGCTTTCTTT.

The chain joins TRBV7-9 to TRBJ2-7; D is perhaps TRBD1 (5 bases). This CDR3 spans 13 amino acids. The V end was cut by 2 bases, the J end by 4 bases, with 9 bases between. Germline assignment: CDR1 SEHNR and CDR2 FQNEAQ (reference sequence). CDR3 DNA: TGTGCCAGCAGCTTACCAGGGAAGTACGAGCAGTACTTC. Encoded protein: CASSLPGKYEQYF.

The gene calls are TRBV4-1 and TRBJ2-2; 7 nucleotides match TRBD1. The CDR3 is 14 amino acids. The ends lost 2 bases at V and 4 bases at J; junction bases unmatched: 1. The germline V gene encodes CDR1 MGHRA and CDR2 YSYEKL. CDR3 sequence (DNA): TGCGCCAGCAGCCAATCAGGGGGCACCGGGGAGCTGTTTTTT. Its protein is CASSQSGGTGELFF.

This clone was seen a single time. This sample also contains other DNA sequences that code for the same CDR3. The V call is TRBV15, the J call TRBJ2-3; no clear D. CDR1 is LNHNV and CDR2 is YYDKDF in the germline V gene (reference sequence). CDR3 length: 12 residues. Trimming shortened V by 0 bases and J by 6 bases, and 4 bases separated the two germline ends. In DNA form, the CDR3 reads TGTGCCACCAGCAGAGACACTGATACGCAGTATTTT. Protein sequence: CATSRDTDTQYF.

The V call is TRBV5-6, the J call TRBJ2-1; 7 bases match TRBD2. Germline V gene lookup returns CDR1 SGHDT and CDR2 YYEEEE. CDR3 length: 12 amino acids. V was pared by 4 bases and J by 8 bases, with 3 bases of the junction left unmatched. CDR3: CASSSGTDEQFF. Written as DNA, the CDR3 is TGTGCCAGCAGCAGCGGGACGGATGAGCAGTTCTTC.

In the case of this clone: The same CDR3 can be traced to other DNA sequences in this sample. V usage is TRBV28 and J usage is TRBJ1-1; D is unclear. This CDR3 is 11 amino acids long. V was trimmed by 3 bases and J by 5 bases, leaving 4 bases between them. The germline V gene encodes CDR1 MDHEN and CDR2 SYDVKM. CDR3 bases: TGTGCCAGCAGTTTTTATACTGAAGCTTTCTTT. This sequence encodes CASSFYTEAFF.

This rearrangement joins TRBV7-8 to TRBJ2-1; 8 bases fit TRBD1. The CDR3 is 14 amino acids. With V trimmed by 5 bases and J by 4 bases, 4 bases remained unmatched. CDR1 is SGHVS and CDR2 is FQNEAQ in the germline V gene. CDR3 residues: CASSPQGAYNEQFF. CDR3 coding DNA: TGTGCCAGCAGCCCGCAGGGGGCTTACAATGAGCAGTTCTTC.

This chain connects TRBV6-5 to TRBJ1-2; 8 bases line up with TRBD1. This CDR3 contains 13 residues. Trimming cost V 6 bases and J 4 bases; bases outside gene matches: 4. From germline, CDR1 is MNHEY and CDR2 SVGAGI. CDR3 nucleotides: TGTGCCAGCAGCTTGACAGGGGTCTATGGCTACACCTTC. Protein: CASSLTGVYGYTF.

Details on this clone: A read error may account for a junction end that differs from germline. The rearrangement joins TRBV7-7 to TRBJ2-1, with 9 bases that match TRBD1. Germline CDR1 and CDR2: SSHAT and FNYEAQ (reference sequence). The CDR3 covers 14 residues. The CDR3 loop is CASSPGTGRDEQFF. The DNA of the CDR3 is TGTGCTAGCAGCCCTGGGACAGGGCGGGATGAGCAGTTCTTC.

CDR3 DNA: TGTGCCAGCAGCTTGGACAGGGTGGGGCTTTATGGCTACACCTTC. As protein: CASSLDRVGLYGYTF. The chain combines TRBV5-4 with TRBJ1-2; possibly TRBD1 for D (6 bases). The CDR3 has 15 residues. The germline gives CDR1 SGHNT, CDR2 YYREEE (reference sequence). Trimming cost V 0 bases and J 5 bases, with 14 bases left between them. Complete variable domain (other parts from reference TRBV5-4 and TRBJ1-2): ETGVTQSPTHLIKTRGQQVTLRCSSQSGHNTVSWYQQALGQGPQFIFQYYREEENGRGNFPPRFSGLQFPNYSSELNVNALELDDSALYLCASSLDRVGLYGYTFGSGTRLTVV.

The V call is TRBV5-1, the J call TRBJ2-7, with D maybe TRBD1 (6 bases). Deletions cut 4 bases from V and 4 bases from J, with 18 bases between. CDR1 SGHRS and CDR2 YFSETQ come from the germline V gene. The CDR3 runs 15 residues. This chain's CDR3 is CASSDPQGNGYEQYF. The CDR3 DNA sequence: TGCGCCAGCAGCGACCCACAGGGAAACGGGTACGAGCAGTACTTC.

V usage is TRBV5-4 and J usage is TRBJ2-7; D possibly matches TRBD1 or TRBD2 (5 bases each). Germline lookup yields CDR1 SGHNT and CDR2 YYREEE (reference sequence). This CDR3 is built from 14 residues. V lost 0 bases and J lost 6, with 13 bases in between. The CDR3 DNA reads as TGTGCCAGCAGCTTGGCCGTCAGGGACGGCGAGCAGTACTTC. As protein: CASSLAVRDGEQYF.

V usage is TRBV9 and J usage is TRBJ2-1; the match to TRBD1 covers 8 bases. This CDR3 has 12 residues. CDR1 SGDLS and CDR2 YYNGEE come from the germline V gene. The J segment lost 16 bases and the V segment lost 4 bases, leaving 10 bases of the junction unmatched. In nucleotides, the CDR3 is TGTGCCAGCAGCTGGGACAGGAGATACCCCTTCTTC. Translation: CASSWDRRYPFF.